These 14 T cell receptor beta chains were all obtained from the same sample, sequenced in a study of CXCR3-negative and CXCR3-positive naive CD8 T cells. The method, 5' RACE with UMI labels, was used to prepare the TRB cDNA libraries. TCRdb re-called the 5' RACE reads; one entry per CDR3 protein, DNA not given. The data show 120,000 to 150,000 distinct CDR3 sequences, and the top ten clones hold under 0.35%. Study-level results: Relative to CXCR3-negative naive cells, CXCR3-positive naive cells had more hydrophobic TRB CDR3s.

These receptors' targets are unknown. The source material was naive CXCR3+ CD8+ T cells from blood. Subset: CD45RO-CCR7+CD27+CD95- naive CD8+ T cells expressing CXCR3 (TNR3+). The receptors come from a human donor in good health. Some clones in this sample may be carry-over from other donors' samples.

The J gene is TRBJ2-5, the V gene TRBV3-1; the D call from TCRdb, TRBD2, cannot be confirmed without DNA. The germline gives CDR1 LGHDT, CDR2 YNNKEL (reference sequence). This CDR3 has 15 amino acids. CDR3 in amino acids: CASSHGGSPIETQYF.

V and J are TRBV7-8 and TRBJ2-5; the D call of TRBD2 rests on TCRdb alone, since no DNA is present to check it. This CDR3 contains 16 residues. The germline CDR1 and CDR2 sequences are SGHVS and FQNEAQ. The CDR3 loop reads CASSLVVRGAGETQYF.

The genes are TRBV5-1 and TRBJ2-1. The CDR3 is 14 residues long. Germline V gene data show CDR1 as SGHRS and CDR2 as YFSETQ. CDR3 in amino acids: CASSLEDYYNEQFF.

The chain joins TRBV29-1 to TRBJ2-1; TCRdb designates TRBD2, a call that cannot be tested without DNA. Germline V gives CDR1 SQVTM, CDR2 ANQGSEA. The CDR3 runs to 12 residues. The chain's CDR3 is CTRLGELNEQFF.

The CDR3 protein is CASSYSTRELFF. The rearrangement joins TRBV6-6 to TRBJ2-2. CDR3 size: 12 residues. CDR1 is MNHNY and CDR2 is SVGAGI in the germline V gene (reference sequence).

This CDR3 reads CASSLTSGSSYEQYF. The chain joins TRBV27 to TRBJ2-7; TCRdb names TRBD2, which stays unverified in the absence of DNA. The CDR3 loop spans 15 amino acids. The germline V gene has CDR1 MNHEY and CDR2 SMNVEV (reference sequence).

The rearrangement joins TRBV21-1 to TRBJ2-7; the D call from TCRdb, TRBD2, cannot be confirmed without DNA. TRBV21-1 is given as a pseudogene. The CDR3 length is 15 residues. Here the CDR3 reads CASKKKRLTSYEQYF.

CDR3 residues: CADSGTHSSYNEQFF. The chain has TRBV2 and TRBJ2-1; with no DNA, the TCRdb D assignment of TRBD2 cannot be verified. This CDR3 has 15 residues. CDR1 and CDR2 (germline): SNHLY, FYNNEI.

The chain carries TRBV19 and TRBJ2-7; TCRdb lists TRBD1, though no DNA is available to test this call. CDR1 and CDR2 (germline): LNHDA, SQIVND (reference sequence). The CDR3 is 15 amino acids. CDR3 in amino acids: CASSAGTGFSYEQYF.

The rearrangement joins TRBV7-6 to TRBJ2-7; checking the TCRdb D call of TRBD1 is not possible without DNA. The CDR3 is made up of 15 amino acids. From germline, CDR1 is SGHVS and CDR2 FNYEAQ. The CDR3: CASSSTWGLPDEQYF.

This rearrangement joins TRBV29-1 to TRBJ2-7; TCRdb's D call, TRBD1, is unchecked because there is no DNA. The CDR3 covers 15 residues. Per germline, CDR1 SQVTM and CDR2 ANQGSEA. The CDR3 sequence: CSVRGDRSFSYEQYF.

CDR3 region: CASSQVIEGAGYGYTF. V is TRBV4-3 and J is TRBJ1-2; the D call from TCRdb, TRBD1, cannot be confirmed without DNA. From germline, CDR1 is LGHNA and CDR2 YSLEER. This CDR3 has 16 residues.

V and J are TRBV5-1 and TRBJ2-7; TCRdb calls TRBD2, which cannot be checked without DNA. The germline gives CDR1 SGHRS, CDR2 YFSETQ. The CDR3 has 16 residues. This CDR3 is CASSLSRSSGSYEQYF.

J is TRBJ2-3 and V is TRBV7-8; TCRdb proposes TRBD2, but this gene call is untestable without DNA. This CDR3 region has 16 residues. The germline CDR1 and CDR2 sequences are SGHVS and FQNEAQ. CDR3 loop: CASSKGLEAYTDTQYF.